The 7 T cell receptor beta chains in this list originate from one sample, sequenced in a study of blood T cells in healthy people across ages. The authors ran a second PCR of roughly 6 to 12 cycles using a sample-barcoded 5' primer and a J-beta primer mix. TCRdb ran MiXCR on the 5' RACE reads and lists one entry per CDR3 protein. This sample carries 650,000 or so distinct CDR3 sequences, approximately 52% of them seen once, and the ten largest clones take about 13%. The sequenced sample consisted of blood. These receptors all stem from a woman over 75 in good health.

This clonotype was seen a handful of times. The chain uses TRBV12-3 or TRBV12-4 and TRBJ2-3; 11 bases fit TRBD2. The CDR3 runs 15 residues. Trimming took 6 bases from V and 3 from J; bases not matched to a gene: 5. The CDR3: CASRDTSGSTDTQYF. CDR3 DNA sequence: TGTGCCAGCAGAGATACTAGCGGGAGTACAGATACGCAGTATTTT.

Remarks on this clonotype: This may be a read error, as it is one base from a much larger clone. The rearrangement joins TRBV7-2 to TRBJ2-1; D gene ambiguous. V shed 5 bases and J shed 6 bases, with 14 bases lying between them. This CDR3 is built from 14 residues. CDR1 SGHTA and CDR2 FQGNSA come from the germline V gene. The CDR3 coding sequence is TGTGCCAGCAGCGTTATCATAGGAAGCAATGAGCAGTTCTTC. Translation gives CASSVIIGSNEQFF.

The chain carries TRBV4-1 and TRBJ2-5; D assignment may be TRBD1 or TRBD2 (5 bases each). There are 14 residues in the CDR3. The germline CDR1 and CDR2 sequences are MGHRA and YSYEKL. The V end lost 1 base, the J end lost 5 bases, and 11 bases lay between the germline ends. The DNA for the CDR3 is TGCGCCAGCAGCCAAGTGAGGGGTTTGGAGACCCAGTACTTC. As protein: CASSQVRGLETQYF.

This clonotype appeared many times. The chain joins TRBV12-3 or TRBV12-4 to TRBJ2-7, with a weak D call TRBD1 (6 bases). The CDR3 runs to 16 residues. V was cut by 6 bases and J by 5 bases, with 23 bases left in between. This CDR3 is CASSRASGTHINEQYF. For the CDR3, the DNA is TGTGCCAGCAGCCGCGCCTCCGGGACACATATTAACGAGCAGTACTTC.

This clonotype was counted between two and nine times. The chain couples TRBV27 to TRBJ2-3, with D tentatively TRBD1 or TRBD2 (6 bases each). Deletions cut 9 bases from V and 5 bases from J, with 18 bases between. This CDR3 is built from 14 residues. Germline V gene lookup returns CDR1 MNHEY and CDR2 SMNVEV (reference sequence). CDR3 region: CARWDNLGGDTQYF. CDR3 in DNA: TGTGCCAGGTGGGACAACCTGGGGGGAGATACGCAGTATTTT.

This clonotype was counted ten times or more. The chain recombines TRBV11-2 with TRBJ2-5; TRBD1 aligns across 11 bases. TRBJ2-7 explains the end of the DNA better; the J call may be wrong. The CDR3 runs to 16 residues. Looked up from germline, CDR1 is SGHAT and CDR2 is FQNNGV. In DNA, the CDR3 is TGTGCCAGCAGCTTAGTCCGCGGACAGGGGGCCCACGAGCAGTACTTC. This sequence encodes CASSLVRGQGAHEQYF.

This clonotype occurred a few times. The chain couples TRBV28 to TRBJ2-5; TRBD1 matches at 11 bases. The end of the DNA aligns better with TRBJ2-7, so the J call may be wrong. From germline, CDR1 is MDHEN and CDR2 SYDVKM. This CDR3 contains 14 residues. In DNA form, the CDR3 reads TGTGCCAGCAGTTCGGGGACAGGGGGAGGCGAGCAGTACTTC. Translation: CASSSGTGGGEQYF.